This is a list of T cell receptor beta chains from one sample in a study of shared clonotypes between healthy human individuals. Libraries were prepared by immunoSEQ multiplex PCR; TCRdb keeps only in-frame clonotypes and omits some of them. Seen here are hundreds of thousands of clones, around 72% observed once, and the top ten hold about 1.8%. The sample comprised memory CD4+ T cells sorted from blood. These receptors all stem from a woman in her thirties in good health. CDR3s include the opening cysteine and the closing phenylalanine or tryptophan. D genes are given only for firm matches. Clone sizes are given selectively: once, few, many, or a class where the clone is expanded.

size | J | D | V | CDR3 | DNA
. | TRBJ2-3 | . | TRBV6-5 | CASGKGEGAADTQYF | TGTGCCAGCGGCAAGGGGGAGGGTGCGGCAGATACGCAGTATTTT
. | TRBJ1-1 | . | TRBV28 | CASSLSRAGNTEAFF | TGTGCCAGCAGTCTATCAAGGGCGGGGAACACTGAAGCTTTCTTT
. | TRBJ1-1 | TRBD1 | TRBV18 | CASSFGQGASEAFF | TGTGCCAGCTCATTCGGACAGGGGGCCTCTGAAGCTTTCTTT
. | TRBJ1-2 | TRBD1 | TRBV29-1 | CSVFGQENYGYTF | TGCAGCGTTTTCGGACAGGAGAACTATGGCTACACCTTC
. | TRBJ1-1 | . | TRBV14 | CASSQAAGGAKAFF | TGTGCCAGCAGCCAAGCTGCGGGGGGCGCGAAAGCTTTCTTT
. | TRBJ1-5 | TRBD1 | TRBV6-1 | CASSEAGGRQPQHF | TGTGCCAGCAGTGAAGCAGGGGGCAGGCAGCCCCAGCATTTT
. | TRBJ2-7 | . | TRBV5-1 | CASSLAVFYEQYF | TGCGCCAGCAGCTTGGCCGTTTTCTACGAGCAGTACTTC
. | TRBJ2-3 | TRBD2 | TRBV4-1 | CASSHQLAGGDTQYF | TGCGCCAGCAGCCATCAACTAGCGGGAGGAGATACGCAGTATTTT
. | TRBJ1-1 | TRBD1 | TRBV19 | CASSIGQGGNTEAFF | TGTGCCAGTAGTATTGGACAGGGTGGGAACACTGAAGCTTTCTTT
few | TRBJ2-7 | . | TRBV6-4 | CASIGRQGSTYEQYF | TGTGCCAGCATTGGTAGGCAGGGTAGTACCTACGAGCAGTACTTC
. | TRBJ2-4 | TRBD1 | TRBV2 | CASSETGAAKNIQYF | TGTGCCAGCAGCGAAACAGGGGCGGCCAAAAACATTCAGTACTTC
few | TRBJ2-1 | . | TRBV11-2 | CASSLAIGVEQFF | TGTGCCAGCAGCTTAGCGATCGGGGTTGAGCAGTTCTTC
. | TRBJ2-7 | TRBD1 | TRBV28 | CASSQGQVEQYF | TGTGCCAGCAGCCAAGGACAGGTAGAGCAGTACTTC
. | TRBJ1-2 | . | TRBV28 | CASSYPGIYGYTF | TGTGCCAGCAGTTATCCAGGGATCTATGGCTACACCTTC
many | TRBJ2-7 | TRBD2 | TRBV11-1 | CASSVLTSGSGEQYF | TGTGCCAGCAGCGTATTGACTAGCGGGAGCGGTGAGCAGTACTTC
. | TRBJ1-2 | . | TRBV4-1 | CASSQAGQDKGYTF | TGCGCCAGCAGCCAAGCGGGTCAGGACAAGGGCTACACCTTC
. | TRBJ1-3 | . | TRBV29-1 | CSVVDPSSGNTIYF | TGCAGCGTCGTGGACCCGTCCTCTGGAAACACCATATATTTT
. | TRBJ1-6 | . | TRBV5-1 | CASSLLGDGNSPLHF | TGCGCCAGCAGCTTGTTGGGGGACGGGAATTCACCCCTCCACTTT
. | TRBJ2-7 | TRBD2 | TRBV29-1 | CSALSGRVSYEQYF | TGCAGCGCCCTCAGCGGGAGGGTCTCCTACGAGCAGTACTTC
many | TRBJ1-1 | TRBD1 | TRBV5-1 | CASSLRQGEAFF | TGCGCCAGCAGCCTGAGACAGGGGGAAGCTTTCTTT
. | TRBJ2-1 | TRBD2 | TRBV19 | CASRVTLGTSGRANEQFF | TGTGCCAGTAGAGTCACGTTGGGGACTAGCGGGAGAGCAAATGAGCAGTTCTTC
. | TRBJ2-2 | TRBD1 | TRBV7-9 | CASTPSGQGFTGELFF | TGTGCCAGCACCCCCAGCGGACAGGGGTTCACCGGGGAGCTGTTTTTT
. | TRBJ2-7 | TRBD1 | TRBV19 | CASSVSTGGYGEQYF | TGTGCCAGTAGTGTATCGACAGGGGGTTATGGCGAGCAGTACTTC
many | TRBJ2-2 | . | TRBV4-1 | CASSQVNLVATGELFF | TGCGCCAGCAGCCAAGTTAATCTTGTAGCTACCGGGGAGCTGTTTTTT
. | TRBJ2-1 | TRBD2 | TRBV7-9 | CASSWGLAGGPGNEQFF | TGTGCCAGCAGCTGGGGACTAGCGGGAGGGCCGGGTAATGAGCAGTTCTTC
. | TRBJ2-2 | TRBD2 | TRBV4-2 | CASSPDPFREGDTGELFF | TGTGCCAGCAGCCCTGACCCTTTTCGGGAGGGAGACACCGGGGAGCTGTTTTTT
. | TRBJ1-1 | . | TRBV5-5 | CASSSRVRNTEAFF | TGTGCCAGCAGCTCCAGGGTTAGGAACACTGAAGCTTTCTTT
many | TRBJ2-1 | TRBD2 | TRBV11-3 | CASSESGGDNEQFF | TGTGCCAGCAGCGAGAGCGGGGGGGACAATGAGCAGTTCTTC
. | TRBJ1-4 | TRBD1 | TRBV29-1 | CSVEGGQAGEKLFF | TGCAGCGTTGAAGGCGGACAGGCGGGTGAAAAACTGTTTTTT